This T cell receptor (beta chain) emerged from a study of a mutant IDH1 vaccine in newly diagnosed glioma. Turning to the study itself: Previous treatment comprised radiotherapy, temozolomide, or both, mostly both.

The time point is: baseline, week 1 (first vaccination visit). The treatment: pre-vaccination baseline after standard-of-care therapy. In every donor, the tumor was a new WHO grade 3 or 4 IDH1-mutant, ATRX-lost astrocytoma. V trimming: 6 bases; J trimming: 5 bases; junction bases outside the gene matches: 21. Germline V lookup: CDR1 SQVTM, CDR2 ANQGSEA. The CDR3 contains 17 residues. Libraries were prepared by immunoSEQ multiplex PCR; TCRdb keeps only in-frame clonotypes and omits some of them. The table lists tens of thousands of clones, approximately 80% of them singletons. This clone was detected once.

This receptor was identified in a man younger than 35 with glioma. The material sequenced was PBMCs, taken from a glioma patient treated with radiotherapy, temozolomide or both. The rearrangement joins TRBV29-1 to TRBJ2-5, with 7 bases lining up with TRBD1. The CDR3 DNA follows: TGCAGCGTCCTCCTGGGGCAGGGGGTACCTTTTCTCGAGACCCAGTACTTC. Protein sequence: CSVLLGQGVPFLETQYF.